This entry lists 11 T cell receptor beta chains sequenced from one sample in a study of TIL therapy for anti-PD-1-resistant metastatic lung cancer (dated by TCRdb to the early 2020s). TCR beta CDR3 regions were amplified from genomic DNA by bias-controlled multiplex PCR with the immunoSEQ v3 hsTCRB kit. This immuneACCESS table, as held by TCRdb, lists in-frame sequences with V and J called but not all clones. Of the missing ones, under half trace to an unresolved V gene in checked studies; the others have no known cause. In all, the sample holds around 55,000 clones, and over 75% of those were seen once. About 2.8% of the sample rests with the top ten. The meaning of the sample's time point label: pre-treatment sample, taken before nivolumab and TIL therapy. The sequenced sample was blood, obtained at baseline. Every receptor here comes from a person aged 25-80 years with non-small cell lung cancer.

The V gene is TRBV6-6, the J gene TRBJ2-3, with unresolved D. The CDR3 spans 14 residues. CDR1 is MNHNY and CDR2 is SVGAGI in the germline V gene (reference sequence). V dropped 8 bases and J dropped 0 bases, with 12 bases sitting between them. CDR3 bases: TGTGCCAGCGGTTCTAGGTCCAGCACAGATACGCAGTATTTT. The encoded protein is CASGSRSSTDTQYF.

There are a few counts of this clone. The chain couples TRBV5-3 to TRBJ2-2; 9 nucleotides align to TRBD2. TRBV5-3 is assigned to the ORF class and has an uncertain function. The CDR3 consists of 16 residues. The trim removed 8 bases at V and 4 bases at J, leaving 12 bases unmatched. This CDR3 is CASIPGTSTITGELFF. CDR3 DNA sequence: TGTGCCAGCATCCCTGGGACTAGCACTATCACCGGGGAGCTGTTTTTT.

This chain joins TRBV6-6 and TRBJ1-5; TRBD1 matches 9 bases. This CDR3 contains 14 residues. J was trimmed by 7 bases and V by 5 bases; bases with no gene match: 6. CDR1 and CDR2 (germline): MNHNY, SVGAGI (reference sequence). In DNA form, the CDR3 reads TGTGCCAGCAGTACCCTGACAGGGGGACAGCCCCAGCATTTT. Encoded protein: CASSTLTGGQPQHF.

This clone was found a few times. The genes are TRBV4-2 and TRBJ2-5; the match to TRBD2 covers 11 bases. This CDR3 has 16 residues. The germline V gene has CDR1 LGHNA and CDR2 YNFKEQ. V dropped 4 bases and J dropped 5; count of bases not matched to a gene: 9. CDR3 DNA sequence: TGTGCCAGCAGCCCCGGGATAGCGGGGGGGCGGGAGACCCAGTACTTC. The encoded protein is CASSPGIAGGRETQYF.

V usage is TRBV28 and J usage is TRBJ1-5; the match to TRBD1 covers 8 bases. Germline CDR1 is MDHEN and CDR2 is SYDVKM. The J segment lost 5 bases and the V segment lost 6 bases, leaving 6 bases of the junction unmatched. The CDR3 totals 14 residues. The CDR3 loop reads CASRSTGEHQPQHF. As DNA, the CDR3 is TGTGCCAGCAGGTCGACAGGGGAGCATCAGCCCCAGCATTTT.

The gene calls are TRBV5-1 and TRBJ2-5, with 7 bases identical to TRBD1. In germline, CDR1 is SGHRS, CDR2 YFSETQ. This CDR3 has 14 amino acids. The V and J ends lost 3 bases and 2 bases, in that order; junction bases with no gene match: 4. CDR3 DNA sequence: TGCGCCAGCAGCTATGACAGGGAGCAAGAGACCCAGTACTTC. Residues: CASSYDREQETQYF. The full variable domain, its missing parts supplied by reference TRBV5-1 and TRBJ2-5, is KAGVTQTPRYLIKTRGQQVTLSCSPISGHRSVSWYQQTPGQGLQFLFEYFSETQRNKGNFPGRFSGRQFSNSRSEMNVSTLELGDSALYLCASSYDREQETQYFGPGTRLLVL.

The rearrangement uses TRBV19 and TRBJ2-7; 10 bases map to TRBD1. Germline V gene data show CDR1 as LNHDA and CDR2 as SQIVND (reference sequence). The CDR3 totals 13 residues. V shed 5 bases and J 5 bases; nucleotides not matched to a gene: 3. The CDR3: CASSRDRGDEQYF. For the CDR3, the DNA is TGTGCCAGTAGTCGGGACAGGGGAGACGAGCAGTACTTC. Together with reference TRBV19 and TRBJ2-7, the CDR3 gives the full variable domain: DGGITQSPKYLFRKEGQNVTLSCEQNLNHDAMYWYRQDPGQGLRLIYYSQIVNDFQKGDIAEGYSVSREKKESFPLTVTSAQKNPTAFYLCASSRDRGDEQYFGPGTRLTVT.

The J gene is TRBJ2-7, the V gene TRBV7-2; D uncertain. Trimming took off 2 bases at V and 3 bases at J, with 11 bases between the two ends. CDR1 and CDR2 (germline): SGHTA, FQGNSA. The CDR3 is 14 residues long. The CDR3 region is CASSLQPPGYEQYF. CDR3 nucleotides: TGTGCCAGCAGCTTACAACCCCCCGGCTACGAGCAGTACTTC.

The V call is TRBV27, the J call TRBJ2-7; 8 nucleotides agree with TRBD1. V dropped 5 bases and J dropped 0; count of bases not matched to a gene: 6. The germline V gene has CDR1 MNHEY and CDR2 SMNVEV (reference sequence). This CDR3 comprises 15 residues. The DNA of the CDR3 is TGTGCCAGCAGTCTCTCAGGGGGCATCTCCTACGAGCAGTACTTC. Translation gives CASSLSGGISYEQYF.

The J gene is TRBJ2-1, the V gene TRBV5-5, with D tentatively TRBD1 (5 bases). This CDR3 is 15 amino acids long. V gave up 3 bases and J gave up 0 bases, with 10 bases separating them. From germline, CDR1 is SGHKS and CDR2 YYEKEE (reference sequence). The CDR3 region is CASSSDSNSYNEQFF. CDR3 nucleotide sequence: TGTGCCAGCAGCTCCGACAGTAACTCCTACAATGAGCAGTTCTTC.

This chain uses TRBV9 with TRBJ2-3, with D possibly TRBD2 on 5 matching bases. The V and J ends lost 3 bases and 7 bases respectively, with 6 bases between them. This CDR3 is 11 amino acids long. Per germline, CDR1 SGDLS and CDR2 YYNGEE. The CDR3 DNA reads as TGTGCCAGCAGCGCCGGGAATACGCAGTATTTT. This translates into CASSAGNTQYF.